These 26 T cell receptor beta chains were sequenced from one sample in a study of CD8 T cells in ankylosing spondylitis. TCRdb fed the 5' RACE reads into MiXCR, producing one record per CDR3 protein. Found here are 150,000 to 200,000 distinct CDR3 sequences, 10% to 15% of them singletons; the top ten hold roughly 11%. Source material: blood, either unsorted or a sorted T cell fraction (not recorded which). The receptors shown here come from a female donor with ankylosing spondylitis or in good health (not recorded which).

The chain carries TRBV24-1 and TRBJ2-3; the D gene is possibly TRBD1 (6 bases). Germline assignment: CDR1 KGHDR and CDR2 SFDVKD. The CDR3 sequence is 13 residues long. Trimming removed 9 bases from V and 0 bases from J, with 9 bases in between. The CDR3 sequence is CATEGDSTDTQYF. CDR3 DNA sequence: TGTGCCACCGAGGGGGACAGCACAGATACGCAGTATTTT.

This clonotype came up many times. The chain joins TRBV24-1 to TRBJ2-1; possible D gene TRBD2, 6 bases. The CDR3 is made up of 18 amino acids. Trimming cost V 4 bases and J 4 bases, with 22 bases left between them. Germline V CDR1 and CDR2: KGHDR, SFDVKD. The CDR3 coding sequence is TGTGCCACCAGTGAGCGGGACGTTGGTATTTACCCATACAATGAGCAGTTCTTC. It yields the protein CATSERDVGIYPYNEQFF.

There are many counts of this clonotype. This sequence joins TRBV24-1 and TRBJ2-3; tentative D call: TRBD2 (6 bases). The CDR3 length is 15 residues. Germline CDR1 KGHDR, CDR2 SFDVKD. V dropped 1 base and J dropped 1 base, with 8 bases sitting between them. The DNA for the CDR3 is TGTGCCACCAGTGATTTCAAGCGGGGCACAGATACGCAGTATTTT. The encoded protein is CATSDFKRGTDTQYF.

This clonotype occurred many times. The rearrangement links TRBV7-9 to TRBJ1-4; D is perhaps TRBD1 (6 bases). The germline V gene encodes CDR1 SEHNR and CDR2 FQNEAQ (reference sequence). CDR3 length: 13 residues. V dropped 4 bases and J dropped 8 bases, with 11 bases sitting between them. The CDR3 protein is CASSSYRDEKLFF. DNA of the CDR3: TGTGCCAGCAGCTCCTACAGGGACGAAAAACTGTTTTTT.

This clonotype has ten or more counts. The chain employs TRBV28 and TRBJ1-2; 8 nucleotides align to TRBD1. Germline-derived CDR1 and CDR2 are MDHEN and SYDVKM. V lost 2 bases and J lost 8; bases outside the gene matches: 7. The CDR3 has 14 residues. The CDR3 loop is CASSLRDRRRGYTF. In DNA form, the CDR3 reads TGTGCCAGCAGTTTACGGGACAGGCGGCGGGGCTACACCTTC.

The table lists this clonotype with many counts. V gene TRBV3-1 combines with J gene TRBJ2-4; 8 nucleotides line up with TRBD2. With 2 bases clipped from V and 6 bases from J, the junction kept 9 bases outside the gene matches. In germline, CDR1 is LGHDT, CDR2 YNNKEL (reference sequence). The CDR3 loop spans 16 amino acids. In DNA form, the CDR3 reads TGTGCCAGCAGCCAACCAAAGCGGGAGAGAGGAAACATTCAGTACTTC. It is translated as CASSQPKRERGNIQYF. Together with reference TRBV3-1 and TRBJ2-4, the CDR3 gives the full variable domain: DTAVSQTPKYLVTQMGNDKSIKCEQNLGHDTMYWYKQDSKKFLKIMFSYNNKELIINETVPNRFSPKSPDKAHLNLHINSLELGDSAVYFCASSQPKRERGNIQYFGAGTRLSVL.

This clonotype appeared many times. The V gene is TRBV18, the J gene TRBJ2-1; no reliable D call. V was shortened by 3 bases and J by 5 bases, with 11 bases between the two germline ends. The germline gives CDR1 KGHSH, CDR2 LQKENI. The CDR3 is 14 residues long. The CDR3 nucleotides read TGTGCCAGCTCACCTTATCAGGAACACAATGAGCAGTTCTTC. Translated, it gives CASSPYQEHNEQFF.

The chain links TRBV3-1 to TRBJ2-7; 11 bases map to TRBD2. The V gene end was trimmed by 0 bases and the J gene end by 6 bases; junction bases not matched to a gene: 10. The CDR3 has 17 residues. Per the germline V gene, CDR1 is LGHDT and CDR2 is YNNKEL (reference sequence). The CDR3 DNA reads as TGTGCCAGCAGCCAAGATTGGGCTAGCGGGAGGACTGTCGAGCAGTACTTC. It specifies CASSQDWASGRTVEQYF.

This clonotype has a handful of counts. The rearrangement joins TRBV18 to TRBJ1-3; D may be TRBD1 (5 bases). V lost 3 bases to trimming and J lost 2 bases, with 14 bases between them. Germline loops: CDR1 KGHSH, CDR2 LQKENI. CDR3 length: 16 residues. This CDR3 reads CASSPSPGGPGNTIYF. As DNA, the CDR3 is TGTGCCAGCTCACCCAGTCCCGGGGGACCTGGAAACACCATATATTTT.

Many counts were recorded for this clonotype. The chain is built from TRBV7-6 and TRBJ1-4; D not resolved. Germline V gives CDR1 SGHVS, CDR2 FNYEAQ. This CDR3 spans 12 amino acids. The V end was cut by 8 bases, the J end by 5 bases, with 9 bases between. CDR3 DNA: TGTGCCAGCGCATGGCTCAATGAAAAACTGTTTTTT. Translation: CASAWLNEKLFF.

This clonotype was picked up a small number of times. The chain is built from TRBV20-1 and TRBJ1-6; a weak D match, TRBD1 (6 bases). Germline V gene sequence: CDR1 DFQATT, CDR2 SNEGSKA (reference sequence). Trimming left V 6 bases short and J 5 bases short, with 14 bases between. There are 14 residues in the CDR3. The CDR3: CSARTDRNNSPLHF. The CDR3 bases are TGCAGTGCCCGGACAGACCGGAATAATTCACCCCTCCACTTT.

This clonotype has at least ten counts. The chain has TRBV20-1 and TRBJ2-7; D is unclear. V was clipped by 6 bases and J by 1 base, with 10 bases between them. CDR1 DFQATT and CDR2 SNEGSKA come from the germline V gene (reference sequence). This CDR3 region has 12 residues. The CDR3 loop is CSAAKPSYEQYF. CDR3 DNA: TGCAGTGCCGCCAAGCCGTCCTACGAGCAGTACTTC.

The table lists this clonotype with a few counts. The chain joins TRBV7-9 to TRBJ2-7; D remains ambiguous. The CDR3 covers 13 residues. The V end lost 1 base, the J end lost 6 bases, and 10 bases lay between the germline ends. CDR1 is SEHNR and CDR2 is FQNEAQ in the germline V gene (reference sequence). CDR3 sequence reads: CASSLGGFSEQYF. The CDR3 nucleotides read TGTGCCAGCAGCTTAGGCGGCTTCTCCGAGCAGTACTTC.

Here the CDR3 reads CASSGAFGTDTQYF. The CDR3 nucleotides read TGTGCCAGCAGCGGGGCCTTTGGCACAGATACGCAGTATTTT. V and J are TRBV7-2 and TRBJ2-3; D is possibly TRBD1 (5 bases). The CDR3 sequence is 14 residues long. Trimming took off 5 bases at V and 1 base at J, with 10 bases between the two ends. Germline CDR1 and CDR2: SGHTA and FQGNSA.

This clonotype was counted ten times or more. The rearrangement links TRBV29-1 to TRBJ2-2, with D perhaps matching TRBD1 or TRBD2 (6 bases each). CDR3 length equals 14 residues. The germline gives CDR1 SQVTM, CDR2 ANQGSEA. With 7 bases removed from V and 3 bases from J, the gap between germline ends came to 15 bases. In DNA, the CDR3 is TGCAGCGGTGCTGGGGGGCGCGACACCGGGGAGCTGTTTTTT. Translating gives CSGAGGRDTGELFF.

The rearrangement links TRBV7-2 to TRBJ2-5; the D is unclear. The V gene lost 1 base and the J gene lost 8 bases, with 11 bases spanning the gap. The CDR3 is 13 residues long. CDR1 and CDR2 from the germline V gene are SGHTA and FQGNSA. The CDR3 sequence is CASSLGGVPTQYF. The CDR3, as DNA: TGTGCCAGCAGCTTAGGCGGTGTTCCCACCCAGTACTTC.

This clonotype was seen at least ten times. V gene TRBV20-1 combines with J gene TRBJ2-7, with a possible D match to TRBD1 (6 bases). The germline gives CDR1 DFQATT, CDR2 SNEGSKA (reference sequence). V was pared by 0 bases and J by 4 bases, with 16 bases between. The CDR3 covers 15 residues. CDR3 coding DNA: TGCAGTGCTAGAGATTTGGACAGTAGGGGGTACGAGCAGTACTTC. This sequence encodes CSARDLDSRGYEQYF.

This clonotype was observed a handful of times. The chain carries TRBV7-2 and TRBJ2-1; TRBD2 matches 9 bases. Losses at the gene ends were 5 bases for V and 2 bases for J; bases not matched to a gene: 10. The CDR3 consists of 17 residues. The germline V gene has CDR1 SGHTA and CDR2 FQGNSA. CDR3 DNA: TGTGCCAGCAGCGCATGGCTGACTAGCGGTACCTACAATGAGCAGTTCTTC. Translating gives CASSAWLTSGTYNEQFF.

This clonotype came up many times. The chain employs TRBV28 and TRBJ2-2, with 9 bases fitting TRBD2. Germline V gene sequence: CDR1 MDHEN, CDR2 SYDVKM. The junction had 25 bases not matched to a gene; V was cut back by 3 bases and J by 5 bases. There are 22 residues in the CDR3. In nucleotides, the CDR3 is TGTGCCAGCAGTTTTTCGGCAGTGGCACTAATTAGACTAGCGGCAAAAACCGGGGAGCTGTTTTTT. Amino acid sequence: CASSFSAVALIRLAAKTGELFF.

In its sample, this clonotype was seen a few times. J is TRBJ2-7 and V is TRBV7-2; D unresolved. V was shortened by 0 bases and J by 4 bases, with 7 bases between the two germline ends. This CDR3 is 13 amino acids long. Germline V lookup: CDR1 SGHTA, CDR2 FQGNSA. The CDR3 region has the DNA TGTGCCAGCAGCTTAGCCCTAGAATACGAGCAGTACTTC. It encodes CASSLALEYEQYF.

The J gene is TRBJ2-2, the V gene TRBV15; weak D call: TRBD1 (6 bases). The CDR3 loop spans 13 amino acids. Trimming took 9 bases from V and 1 from J, leaving 9 bases between them. Germline CDR1 is LNHNV and CDR2 is YYDKDF (reference sequence). CDR3 loop: CATEGENTGELFF. CDR3 in DNA: TGTGCCACTGAGGGGGAGAACACCGGGGAGCTGTTTTTT.

The gene calls are TRBV6-1 and TRBJ1-2, with a possible D match to TRBD1 (5 bases). V was pared by 5 bases and J by 4 bases, with 20 bases between. Germline assignment: CDR1 MNHNS and CDR2 SASEGT. This CDR3 has 16 amino acids. The CDR3 is CASSRGLHPTVYGYTF. For the CDR3, the DNA is TGTGCCAGCAGTAGGGGCCTTCACCCCACTGTCTATGGCTACACCTTC.

This clonotype was counted at least ten times. This chain joins TRBV10-3 and TRBJ2-1; maybe TRBD1 (5 bases). The germline CDR1 and CDR2 sequences are ENHRY and SYGVKD. Trimming left V 6 bases short and J 8 bases short, with 14 bases between. The CDR3 has 13 residues. In DNA form, the CDR3 reads TGTGCCATCAGGCCGGACAATGTGGATGAGCAGTTCTTC. It translates to CAIRPDNVDEQFF.

At least ten counts were recorded for this clonotype. The V and J genes are TRBV6-1 and TRBJ2-2; D may match TRBD1 or TRBD2 (6 bases each). Germline V CDR1 and CDR2: MNHNS, SASEGT. The V and J ends lost 2 bases and 6 bases respectively, with 16 bases between them. This CDR3 is built from 16 residues. The CDR3 loop reads CASSEPPGAVPGELFF. As DNA, the CDR3 is TGTGCCAGCAGTGAACCGCCGGGGGCCGTCCCCGGGGAGCTGTTTTTT.

This clonotype was detected many times. The genes are TRBV20-1 and TRBJ1-6; a possible D gene is TRBD1 (5 bases). V gave up 0 bases and J gave up 14 bases, with 14 bases separating them. This CDR3 is built from 13 residues. Germline V lookup: CDR1 DFQATT, CDR2 SNEGSKA (reference sequence). Here the CDR3 reads CSARDSGPGALHF. The CDR3 region has the DNA TGCAGTGCTAGAGATTCGGGGCCGGGGGCCCTCCACTTT.

This clonotype has more than one count but fewer than ten. This chain uses TRBV20-1 with TRBJ1-3; D ambiguous. Germline lookup yields CDR1 DFQATT and CDR2 SNEGSKA (reference sequence). The CDR3 runs 12 residues. The V end lost 0 bases, the J end lost 4 bases, and 4 bases lay between the germline ends. The CDR3 DNA reads TGCAGTGCTAGAGATCCAGGAAACACCATATATTTT. It encodes CSARDPGNTIYF.